This T cell receptor beta chain was retrieved from a study of control samples from healthy donors and cancer patients. Produced via immunoSEQ multiplex PCR; TCRdb's table is partial and in-frame only. This sample's clone table lists roughly 190,000 clones. Germline CDR1 and CDR2: LNHDA and SQIVND (reference sequence). The CDR3 covers 13 residues. V dropped 5 bases and J dropped 7 bases, with 12 bases sitting between them. Sequenced input: blood. This TCR came from a woman under 40 in good health. The chain couples TRBV19 to TRBJ1-5; TRBD1 might be the D (5 bases). In DNA, the CDR3 is TGTGCCAGTAGTGAGGAGGGGCACCAGCCCCAGCATTTT. Translation: CASSEEGHQPQHF.